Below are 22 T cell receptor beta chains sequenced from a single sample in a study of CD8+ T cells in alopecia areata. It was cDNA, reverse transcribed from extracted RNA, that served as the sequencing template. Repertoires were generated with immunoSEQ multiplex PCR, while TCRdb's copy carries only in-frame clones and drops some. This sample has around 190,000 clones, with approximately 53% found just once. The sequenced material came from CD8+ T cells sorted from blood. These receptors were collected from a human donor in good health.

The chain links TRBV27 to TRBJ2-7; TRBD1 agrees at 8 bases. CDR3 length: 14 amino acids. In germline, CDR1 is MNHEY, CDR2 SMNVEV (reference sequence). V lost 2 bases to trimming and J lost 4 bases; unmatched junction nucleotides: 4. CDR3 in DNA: TGTGCCAGCAGTTTACAGGGGGCGCGGTACGAGCAGTACTTC. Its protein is CASSLQGARYEQYF.

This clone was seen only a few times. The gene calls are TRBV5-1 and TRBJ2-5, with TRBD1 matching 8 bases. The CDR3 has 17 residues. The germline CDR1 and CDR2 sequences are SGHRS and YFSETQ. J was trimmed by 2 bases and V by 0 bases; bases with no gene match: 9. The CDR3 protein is CASSLESPGQDQETQYF. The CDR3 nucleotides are TGCGCCAGCAGCTTGGAGTCCCCGGGACAGGATCAAGAGACCCAGTACTTC. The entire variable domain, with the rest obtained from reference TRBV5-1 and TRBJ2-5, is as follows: KAGVTQTPRYLIKTRGQQVTLSCSPISGHRSVSWYQQTPGQGLQFLFEYFSETQRNKGNFPGRFSGRQFSNSRSEMNVSTLELGDSALYLCASSLESPGQDQETQYFGPGTRLLVL.

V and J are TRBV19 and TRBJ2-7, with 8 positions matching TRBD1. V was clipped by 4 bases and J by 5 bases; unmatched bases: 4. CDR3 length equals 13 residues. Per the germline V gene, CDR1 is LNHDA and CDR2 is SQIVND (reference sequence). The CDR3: CASSRQGADEQYF. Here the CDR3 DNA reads TGTGCCAGTAGTAGGCAGGGGGCGGACGAGCAGTACTTC. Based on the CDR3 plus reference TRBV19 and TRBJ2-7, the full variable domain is DGGITQSPKYLFRKEGQNVTLSCEQNLNHDAMYWYRQDPGQGLRLIYYSQIVNDFQKGDIAEGYSVSREKKESFPLTVTSAQKNPTAFYLCASSRQGADEQYFGPGTRLTVT.

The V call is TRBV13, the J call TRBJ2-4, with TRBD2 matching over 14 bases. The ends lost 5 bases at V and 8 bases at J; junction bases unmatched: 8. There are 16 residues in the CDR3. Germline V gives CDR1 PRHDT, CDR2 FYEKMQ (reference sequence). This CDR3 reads CASSIRGLAGEYIQYF. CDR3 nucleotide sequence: TGTGCCAGCAGCATCCGGGGACTAGCGGGGGAGTACATTCAGTACTTC.

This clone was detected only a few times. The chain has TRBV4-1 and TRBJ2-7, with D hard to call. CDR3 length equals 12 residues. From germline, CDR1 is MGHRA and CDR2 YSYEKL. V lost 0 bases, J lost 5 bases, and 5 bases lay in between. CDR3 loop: CASSQDEDEQYF. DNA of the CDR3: TGCGCCAGCAGCCAAGATGAGGACGAGCAGTACTTC.

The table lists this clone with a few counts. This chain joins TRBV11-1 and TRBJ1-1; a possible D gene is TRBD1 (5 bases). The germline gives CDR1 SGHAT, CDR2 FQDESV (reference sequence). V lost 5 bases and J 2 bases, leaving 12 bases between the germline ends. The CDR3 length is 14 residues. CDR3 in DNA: TGTGCCAGCAGCAGGTACAGGTTTAACACTGAAGCTTTCTTT. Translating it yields CASSRYRFNTEAFF.

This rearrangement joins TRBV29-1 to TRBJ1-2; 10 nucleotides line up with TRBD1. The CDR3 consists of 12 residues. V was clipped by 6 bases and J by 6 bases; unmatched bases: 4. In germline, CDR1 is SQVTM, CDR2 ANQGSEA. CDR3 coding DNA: TGCAGCGTGGAGACAGGGGGCGATGGCTACACCTTC. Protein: CSVETGGDGYTF.

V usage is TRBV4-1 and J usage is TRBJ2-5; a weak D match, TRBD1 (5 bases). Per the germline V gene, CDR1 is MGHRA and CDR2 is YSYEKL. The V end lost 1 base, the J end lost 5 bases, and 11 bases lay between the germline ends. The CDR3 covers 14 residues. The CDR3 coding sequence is TGCGCCAGCAGCCAAGGGGAAGGGGTCGAGACCCAGTACTTC. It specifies CASSQGEGVETQYF.

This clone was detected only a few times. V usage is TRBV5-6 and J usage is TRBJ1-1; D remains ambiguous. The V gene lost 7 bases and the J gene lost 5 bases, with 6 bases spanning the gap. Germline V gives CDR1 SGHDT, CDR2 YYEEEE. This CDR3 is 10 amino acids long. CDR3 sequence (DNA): TGTGCCAGCGGGAGGACTGAAGCTTTCTTT. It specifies CASGRTEAFF.

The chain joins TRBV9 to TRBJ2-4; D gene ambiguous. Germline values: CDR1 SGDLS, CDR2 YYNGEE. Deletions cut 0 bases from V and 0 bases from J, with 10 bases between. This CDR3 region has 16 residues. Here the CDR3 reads CASSVEAGAAKNIQYF. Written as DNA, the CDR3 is TGTGCCAGCAGCGTAGAGGCAGGTGCAGCCAAAAACATTCAGTACTTC.

CDR3 sequence (DNA): TGTGCCAGCAGAGCGGACGGGGGCGGGCAGCCCCAGCATTTT. Protein sequence: CASRADGGGQPQHF. This rearrangement joins TRBV7-9 to TRBJ1-5; weak D call: TRBD1 (6 bases). The germline CDR1 and CDR2 sequences are SEHNR and FQNEAQ (reference sequence). The CDR3 sequence is 14 residues long. V lost 6 bases and J lost 7, with 16 bases in between.

The CDR3 DNA reads TGTGCCACCAGCAGAGCCGATGTAACAGGGAACAATGAGCAGTTCTTC. Amino acid sequence: CATSRADVTGNNEQFF. This rearrangement joins TRBV15 to TRBJ2-1; D perhaps matches TRBD1 (6 bases). This CDR3 region has 16 residues. Germline CDR1 reads LNHNV; CDR2 reads YYDKDF (reference sequence). Trimming pared 1 base from V and 5 bases from J, leaving 15 bases between.

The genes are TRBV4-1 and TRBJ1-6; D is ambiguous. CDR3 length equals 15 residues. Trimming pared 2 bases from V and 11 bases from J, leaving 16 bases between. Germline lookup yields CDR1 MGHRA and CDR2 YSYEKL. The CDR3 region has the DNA TGCGCCAGCAGCCAACGCCCCCAGAAGTATGCACCCCTCCACTTT. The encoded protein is CASSQRPQKYAPLHF.

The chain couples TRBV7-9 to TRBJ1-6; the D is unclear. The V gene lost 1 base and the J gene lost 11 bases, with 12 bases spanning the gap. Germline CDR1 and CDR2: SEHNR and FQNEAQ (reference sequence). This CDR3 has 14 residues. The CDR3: CASSLVGPWTPLHF. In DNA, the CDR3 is TGTGCCAGCAGCTTAGTTGGCCCTTGGACACCCCTCCACTTT.

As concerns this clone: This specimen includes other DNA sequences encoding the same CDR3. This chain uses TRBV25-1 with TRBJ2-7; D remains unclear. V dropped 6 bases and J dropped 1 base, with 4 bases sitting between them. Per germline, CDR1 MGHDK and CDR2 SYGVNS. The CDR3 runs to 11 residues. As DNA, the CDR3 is TGTGCCAGCAGCAGTTCCTACGAGCAGTACTTC. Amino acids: CASSSSYEQYF.

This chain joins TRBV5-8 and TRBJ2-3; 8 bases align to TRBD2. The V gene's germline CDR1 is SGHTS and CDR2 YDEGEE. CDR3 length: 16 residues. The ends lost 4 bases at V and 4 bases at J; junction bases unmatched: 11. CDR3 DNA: TGTGCCAGCAGCCAAGATGGAACTAGCGGTTCAGATACGCAGTATTTT. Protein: CASSQDGTSGSDTQYF.

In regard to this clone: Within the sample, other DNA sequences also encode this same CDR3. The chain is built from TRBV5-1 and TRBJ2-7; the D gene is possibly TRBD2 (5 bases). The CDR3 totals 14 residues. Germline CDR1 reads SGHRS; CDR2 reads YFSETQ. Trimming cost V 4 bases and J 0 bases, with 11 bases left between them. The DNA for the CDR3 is TGCGCCAGCAGCACCCGGACTGGCTCCTACGAGCAGTACTTC. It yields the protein CASSTRTGSYEQYF. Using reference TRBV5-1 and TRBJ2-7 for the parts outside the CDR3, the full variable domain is KAGVTQTPRYLIKTRGQQVTLSCSPISGHRSVSWYQQTPGQGLQFLFEYFSETQRNKGNFPGRFSGRQFSNSRSEMNVSTLELGDSALYLCASSTRTGSYEQYFGPGTRLTVT.

CDR3 in amino acids: CASSEPGTGGIAFF. CDR3 DNA sequence: TGTGCCAGCAGTGAACCCGGGACAGGGGGAATAGCTTTCTTT. The chain links TRBV2 to TRBJ1-1; TRBD1 matches 11 bases. CDR3 length equals 14 residues. With 2 bases clipped from V and 10 bases from J, the junction kept 6 bases outside the gene matches. Per germline, CDR1 SNHLY and CDR2 FYNNEI.

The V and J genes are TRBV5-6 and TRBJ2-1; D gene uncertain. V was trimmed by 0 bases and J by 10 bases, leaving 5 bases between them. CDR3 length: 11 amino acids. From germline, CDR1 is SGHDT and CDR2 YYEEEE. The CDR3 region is CASSLGTEQFF. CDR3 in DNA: TGTGCCAGCAGCTTGGGTACAGAGCAGTTCTTC.

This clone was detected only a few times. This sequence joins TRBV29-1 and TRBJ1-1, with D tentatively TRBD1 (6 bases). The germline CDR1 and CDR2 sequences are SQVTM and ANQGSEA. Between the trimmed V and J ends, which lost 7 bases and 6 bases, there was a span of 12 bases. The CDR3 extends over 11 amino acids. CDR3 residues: CSDTGSSEAFF. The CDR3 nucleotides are TGCAGCGATACAGGGTCCTCTGAAGCTTTCTTT. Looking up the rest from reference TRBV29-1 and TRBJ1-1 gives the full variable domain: SAVISQKPSRDICQRGTSLTIQCQVDSQVTMMFWYRQQPGQSLTLIATANQGSEATYESGFVIDKFPISRPNLTFSTLTVSNMSPEDSSIYLCSDTGSSEAFFGQGTRLTVV.

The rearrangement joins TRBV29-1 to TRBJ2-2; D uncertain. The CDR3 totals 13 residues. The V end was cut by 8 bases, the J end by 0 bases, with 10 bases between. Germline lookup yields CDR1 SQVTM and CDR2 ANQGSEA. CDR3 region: CSILTTNTGELFF. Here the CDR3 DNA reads TGCAGCATATTAACGACGAACACCGGGGAGCTGTTTTTT.

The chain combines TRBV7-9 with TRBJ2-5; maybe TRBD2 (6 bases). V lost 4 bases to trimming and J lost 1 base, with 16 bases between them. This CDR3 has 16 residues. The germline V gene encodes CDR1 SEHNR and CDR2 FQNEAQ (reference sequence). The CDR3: CASSSLGDSIQETQYF. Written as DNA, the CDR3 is TGTGCCAGCAGCTCCCTGGGGGACTCCATCCAAGAGACCCAGTACTTC.